This T cell receptor (beta chain) was observed in a study of blood T cells in healthy people across ages. V was pared by 2 bases and J by 4 bases, with 7 bases of the junction left unmatched. The germline V gene has CDR1 SNHLY and CDR2 FYNNEI. The CDR3 runs 16 residues. Together with a sample-barcoded 5' primer, a J-beta primer mix was included in a second PCR lasting roughly 6 to 12 cycles. A single record per CDR3 protein comes from TCRdb applying MiXCR to the 5' RACE reads. The table lists 650,000 to 1,000,000 distinct CDR3 sequences, under 40% of them singletons. The sample was blood. The gene calls are TRBV2 and TRBJ2-3, with 9 bases lining up with TRBD2. This clonotype was obtained from a man aged 18 to 29 in good health. The CDR3 nucleotides are TGTGCCAGCAGTGAATTTGGCGGGGGGGCCCCAGATACGCAGTATTTT. Protein: CASSEFGGGAPDTQYF.